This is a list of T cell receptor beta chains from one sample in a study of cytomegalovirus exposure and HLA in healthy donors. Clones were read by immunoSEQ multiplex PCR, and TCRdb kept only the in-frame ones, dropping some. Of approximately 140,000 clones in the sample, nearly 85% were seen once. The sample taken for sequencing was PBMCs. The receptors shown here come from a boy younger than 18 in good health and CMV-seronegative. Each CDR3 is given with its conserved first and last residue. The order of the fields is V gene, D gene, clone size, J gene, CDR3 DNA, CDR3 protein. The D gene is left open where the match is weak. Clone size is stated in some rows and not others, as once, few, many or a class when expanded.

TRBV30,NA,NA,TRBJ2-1,TGTGCCTGGAGTGAAGGAAGACTAGAATATGGTGAGCAGTTCTTC,CAWSEGRLEYGEQFF
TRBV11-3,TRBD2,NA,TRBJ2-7,TGTGCCAGCAGCCATAGCGGGAGGCCCTACGAGCAGTACTTC,CASSHSGRPYEQYF
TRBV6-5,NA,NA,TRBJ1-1,TGTGCCAGCAGTTACTCAATTTCGGGAGGGCGAGGGGGGGCTTTCTTT,CASSYSISGGRGGAFF
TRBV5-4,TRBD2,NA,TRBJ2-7,TGTGCCAGCAGCTTGCTAGCGGGAACCCACGAGCAGTACTTC,CASSLLAGTHEQYF
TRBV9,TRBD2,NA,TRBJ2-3,TGTGCCAGCAGCGTAGCCCTGGGACTAGCGGGAGAATGGCAGTATTTT,CASSVALGLAGEWQYF
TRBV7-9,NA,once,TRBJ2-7,TGTGCCAGCAGCTACGCAGGGCCCGAGCAGTACTTC,CASSYAGPEQYF
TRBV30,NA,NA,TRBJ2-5,TGTGCCTGGGGGGGGAGCGGGCGATTTCAAGAGACCCAGTACTTC,CAWGGSGRFQETQYF
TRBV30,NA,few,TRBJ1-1,TGTGCCTGGAGTGTATGGGCCGGAGGTAACACTGAAGCTTTCTTT,CAWSVWAGGNTEAFF
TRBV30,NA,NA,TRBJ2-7,TGTGCCGTAGCAGTCACCTACGAGCAGTACTTC,CAVAVTYEQYF
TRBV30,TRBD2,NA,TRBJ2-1,TGTGCCTGGAGTGGTCGACTAGCGGGATCTTACAATGAGCAGTTCTTC,CAWSGRLAGSYNEQFF
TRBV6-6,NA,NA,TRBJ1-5,TGTGCCAGCTCGATACGGGGTTATCAGCCCCAGCATTTT,CASSIRGYQPQHF
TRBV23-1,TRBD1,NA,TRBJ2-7,TGCGCCAGCGGCAGGACAGGGGAAGAGCAGTACTTC,CASGRTGEEQYF
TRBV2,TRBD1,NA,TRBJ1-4,TGTGCCAGCTCCACCGGGACAGGGGGTGAAAAACTGTTTTTT,CASSTGTGGEKLFF
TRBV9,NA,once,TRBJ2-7,TGTGCCAGCAGCCTGGACTTCAGAGGGCCCTACGAGCAGTACTTC,CASSLDFRGPYEQYF
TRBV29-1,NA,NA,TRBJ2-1,TGCAGCGAGGGACTGAGCTCCTACAATGAGCAGTTCTTC,CSEGLSSYNEQFF
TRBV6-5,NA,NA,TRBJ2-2,TGTGCCAGCAGTGGGACACACGCCGGGGAGCTGTTTTTT,CASSGTHAGELFF
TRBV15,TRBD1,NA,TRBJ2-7,TGTGCCACTGGACAGGGGAACCTTCCCTACGAGCAGTACTTC,CATGQGNLPYEQYF
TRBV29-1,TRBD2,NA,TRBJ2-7,TGCAGCGTTGTAGGTGGGAGGGAGAGCGAGCAGTACTTC,CSVVGGRESEQYF
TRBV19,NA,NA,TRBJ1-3,TGTGCCAGCACCCCGCGGGGTTCTGGAAACACCATATATTTT,CASTPRGSGNTIYF
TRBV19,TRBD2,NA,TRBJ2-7,TGTGCCAGTAGTATAGGTGGAAGGCTAGCGGGAGCGTATGAGCAGTACTTC,CASSIGGRLAGAYEQYF
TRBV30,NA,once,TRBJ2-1,TGTGCCTGGGCTATTCCGACAGGTCTGGAGCAGTTCTTC,CAWAIPTGLEQFF
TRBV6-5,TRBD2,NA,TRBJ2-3,TGTGCCAGCAGTTCAGGGACTAGCGGGAACACAGATACGCAGTATTTT,CASSSGTSGNTDTQYF
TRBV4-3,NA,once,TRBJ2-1,TGCGCCAGCAGCCTCTCTTACAACAGGAACGATGAGCAGTTCTTC,CASSLSYNRNDEQFF
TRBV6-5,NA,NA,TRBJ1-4,TGTGCCAGCAGTTACTCGCCAGGCACTAATGAAAAACTGTTTTTT,CASSYSPGTNEKLFF
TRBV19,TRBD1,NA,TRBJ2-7,TGTGCCAGTAGTGATCTCGGACAGGGCCATCAAGTCCACGAGCAGTACTTC,CASSDLGQGHQVHEQYF
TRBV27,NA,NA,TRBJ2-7,TGTGCCAGCAGCAGTCGCGGAAGCTCCTACGAGCAGTACTTC,CASSSRGSSYEQYF
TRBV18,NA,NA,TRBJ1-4,TGTGCCAGCTCAACTTCGACCGGGACTAATGAAAAACTGTTTTTT,CASSTSTGTNEKLFF
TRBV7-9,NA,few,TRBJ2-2,TGTGCCAGCAGCCCTCCCGGGGGAAGCACCGGGGAGCTGTTTTTT,CASSPPGGSTGELFF
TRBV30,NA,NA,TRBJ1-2,TGTGCCTGGAGTACCCTCCACAGCTACGGCTACACCTTC,CAWSTLHSYGYTF
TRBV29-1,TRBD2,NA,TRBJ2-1,TGCAGCGTCCAAGCGGGAGGGCCGTCTTACAATGAGCAGTTCTTC,CSVQAGGPSYNEQFF
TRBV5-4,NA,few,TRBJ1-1,TGTGCCAGCAGCTTGTCGCCGGGACACCAAATGGGAGCTTTCTTT,CASSLSPGHQMGAFF
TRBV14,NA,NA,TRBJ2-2,TGTGCCAGCAGCCAAGATCGGAGGGCCGAGAACACCGGGGAGCTGTTTTTT,CASSQDRRAENTGELFF
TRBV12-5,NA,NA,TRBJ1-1,TGTGCTAGTGGTTCCGGGAGCGCGAACACTGAAGCTTTCTTT,CASGSGSANTEAFF
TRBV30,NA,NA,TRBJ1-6,TGTGCCTGGAGCCCGGACATTAATTCACCCCTCCACTTT,CAWSPDINSPLHF
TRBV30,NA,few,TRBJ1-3,TGTGCCGCCCAGGGCGGAGGAAACACCATATATTTT,CAAQGGGNTIYF
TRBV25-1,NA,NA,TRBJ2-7,TGTGCCAGCAGGGGGCCCGCAGGACCTTACGAGCAGTACTTC,CASRGPAGPYEQYF
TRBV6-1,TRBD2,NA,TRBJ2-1,TGTGCCACCAGACCCCCGGGACTAAACAATGAGCAGTTCTTC,CATRPPGLNNEQFF